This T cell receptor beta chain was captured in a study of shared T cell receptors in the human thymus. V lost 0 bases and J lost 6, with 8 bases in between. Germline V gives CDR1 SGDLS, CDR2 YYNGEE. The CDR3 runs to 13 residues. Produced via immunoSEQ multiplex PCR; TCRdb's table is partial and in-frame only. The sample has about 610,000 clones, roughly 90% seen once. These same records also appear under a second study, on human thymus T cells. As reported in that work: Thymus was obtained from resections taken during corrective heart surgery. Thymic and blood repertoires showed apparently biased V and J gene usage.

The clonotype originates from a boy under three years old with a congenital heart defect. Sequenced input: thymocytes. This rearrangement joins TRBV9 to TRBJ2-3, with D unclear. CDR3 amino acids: CASSVGLEDTQYF. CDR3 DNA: TGTGCCAGCAGCGTAGGTCTCGAGGATACGCAGTATTTT.